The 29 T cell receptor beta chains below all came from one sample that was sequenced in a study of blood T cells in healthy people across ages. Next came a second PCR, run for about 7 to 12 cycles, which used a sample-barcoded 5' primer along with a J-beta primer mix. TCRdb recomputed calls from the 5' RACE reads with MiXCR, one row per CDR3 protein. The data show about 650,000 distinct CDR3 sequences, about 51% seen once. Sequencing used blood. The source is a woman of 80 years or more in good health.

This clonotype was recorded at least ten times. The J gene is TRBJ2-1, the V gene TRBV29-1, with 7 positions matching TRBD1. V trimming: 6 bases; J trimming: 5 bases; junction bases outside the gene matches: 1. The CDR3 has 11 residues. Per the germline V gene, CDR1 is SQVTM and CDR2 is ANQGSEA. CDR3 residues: CSVGTDNEQFF. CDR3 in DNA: TGCAGCGTAGGGACAGACAATGAGCAGTTCTTC.

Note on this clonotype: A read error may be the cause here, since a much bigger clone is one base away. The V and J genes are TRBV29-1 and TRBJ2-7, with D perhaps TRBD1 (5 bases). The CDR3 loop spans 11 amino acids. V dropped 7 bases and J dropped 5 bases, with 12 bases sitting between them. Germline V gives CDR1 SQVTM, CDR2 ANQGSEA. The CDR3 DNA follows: TGCAGCGACGCAGGGCTCCACGAGCAGTACTTC. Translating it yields CSDAGLHEQYF.

The CDR3 here is CASSYDRSNTEAFF. The CDR3 bases are TGCGCCAGCAGCTATGACAGGAGCAACACTGAAGCTTTCTTT. The V and J genes are TRBV5-1 and TRBJ1-1; the D gene is possibly TRBD1 (6 bases). Germline CDR1 is SGHRS and CDR2 is YFSETQ. The CDR3 extends over 14 amino acids. Trimming left V 3 bases short and J 2 bases short, with 11 bases between.

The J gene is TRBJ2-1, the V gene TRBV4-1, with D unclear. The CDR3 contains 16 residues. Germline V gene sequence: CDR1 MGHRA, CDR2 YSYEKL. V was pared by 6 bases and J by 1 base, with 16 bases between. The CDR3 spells CASRVVDMVSYNEQFF. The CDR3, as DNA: TGCGCCAGCAGGGTGGTCGATATGGTGTCCTACAATGAGCAGTTCTTC.

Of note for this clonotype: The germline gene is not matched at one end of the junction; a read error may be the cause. In DNA form, the CDR3 reads TGTGCCATCAGCGAGTCCGGGACAGACCTAATTGAGCAGTTCTTC. This gives the protein CAISESGTDLIEQFF. This chain links TRBV10-3 with TRBJ2-1; the match to TRBD1 covers 7 bases. This CDR3 is 15 amino acids long. Germline assignment: CDR1 ENHRY and CDR2 SYGVKD.

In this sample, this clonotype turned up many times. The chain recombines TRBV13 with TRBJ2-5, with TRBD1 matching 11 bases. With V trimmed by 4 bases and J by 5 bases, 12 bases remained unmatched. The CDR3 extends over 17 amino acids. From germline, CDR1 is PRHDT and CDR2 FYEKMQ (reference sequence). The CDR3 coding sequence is TGTGCCAGCAGCTCCAACTTTGGACAGGGGGCTCGGGAGACCCAGTACTTC. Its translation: CASSSNFGQGARETQYF.

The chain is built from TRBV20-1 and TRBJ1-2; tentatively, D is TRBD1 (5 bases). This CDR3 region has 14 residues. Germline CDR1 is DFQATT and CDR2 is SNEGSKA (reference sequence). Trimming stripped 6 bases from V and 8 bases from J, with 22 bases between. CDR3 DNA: TGCAGTGCCCCAAAATCCGGGACTACGGGAGGCTACACCTTC. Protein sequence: CSAPKSGTTGGYTF.

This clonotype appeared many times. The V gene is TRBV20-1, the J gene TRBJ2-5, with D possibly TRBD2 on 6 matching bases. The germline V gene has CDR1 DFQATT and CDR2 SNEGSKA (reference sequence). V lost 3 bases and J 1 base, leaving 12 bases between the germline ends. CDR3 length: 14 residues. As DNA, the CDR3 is TGCAGTGCTAGCGGTGGACTACTCCAAGAGACCCAGTACTTC. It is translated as CSASGGLLQETQYF.

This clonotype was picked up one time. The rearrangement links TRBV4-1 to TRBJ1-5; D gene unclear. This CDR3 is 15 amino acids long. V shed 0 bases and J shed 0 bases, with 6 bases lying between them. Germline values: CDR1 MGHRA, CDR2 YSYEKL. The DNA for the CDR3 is TGCGCCAGCAGCCAAGAACAGTATAGCAATCAGCCCCAGCATTTT. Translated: CASSQEQYSNQPQHF.

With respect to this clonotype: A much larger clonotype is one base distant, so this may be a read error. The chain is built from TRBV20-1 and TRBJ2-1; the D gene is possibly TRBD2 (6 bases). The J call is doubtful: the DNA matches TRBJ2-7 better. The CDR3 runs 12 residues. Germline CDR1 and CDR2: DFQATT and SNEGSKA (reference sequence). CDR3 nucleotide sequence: TGCAGTGCTAGAGATTGGGGGGACGAGCAGTACTTC. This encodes CSARDWGDEQYF.

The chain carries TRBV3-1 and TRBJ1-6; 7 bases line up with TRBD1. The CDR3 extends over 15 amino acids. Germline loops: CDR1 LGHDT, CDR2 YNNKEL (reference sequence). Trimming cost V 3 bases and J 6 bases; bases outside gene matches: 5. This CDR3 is CASSHARDSNSPLHF. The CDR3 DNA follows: TGTGCCAGCAGCCACGCCCGGGACAGTAATTCACCCCTCCACTTT.

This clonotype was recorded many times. CDR3 nucleotide sequence: TGCGCCAGCAGCATGGGACTCCTCTCCTACAATGAGCAGTTCTTC. It encodes CASSMGLLSYNEQFF. This rearrangement joins TRBV5-1 to TRBJ2-1, with D possibly matching TRBD2 (6 bases). Germline V lookup: CDR1 SGHRS, CDR2 YFSETQ. CDR3 length equals 15 residues. Trimming left V 4 bases short and J 0 bases short, with 11 bases between.

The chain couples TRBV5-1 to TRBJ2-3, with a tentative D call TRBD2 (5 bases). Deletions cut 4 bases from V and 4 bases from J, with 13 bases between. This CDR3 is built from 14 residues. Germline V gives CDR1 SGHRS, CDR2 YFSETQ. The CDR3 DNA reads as TGCGCCAGCAGCCTGCCTAGCTCGGCAGATACGCAGTATTTT. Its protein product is CASSLPSSADTQYF.

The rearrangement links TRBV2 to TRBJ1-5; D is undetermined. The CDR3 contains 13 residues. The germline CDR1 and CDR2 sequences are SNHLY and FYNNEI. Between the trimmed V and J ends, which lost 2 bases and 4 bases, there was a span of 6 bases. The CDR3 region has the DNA TGTGCCAGCAGTGAAAACCGAAATCAGCCCCAGCATTTT. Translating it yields CASSENRNQPQHF.

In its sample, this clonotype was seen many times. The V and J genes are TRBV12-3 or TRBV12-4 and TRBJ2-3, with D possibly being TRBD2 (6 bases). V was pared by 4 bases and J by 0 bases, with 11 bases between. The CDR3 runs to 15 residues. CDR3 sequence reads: CASSSLGGSTDTQYF. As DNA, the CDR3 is TGTGCCAGCAGTTCATTGGGGGGTAGCACAGATACGCAGTATTTT.

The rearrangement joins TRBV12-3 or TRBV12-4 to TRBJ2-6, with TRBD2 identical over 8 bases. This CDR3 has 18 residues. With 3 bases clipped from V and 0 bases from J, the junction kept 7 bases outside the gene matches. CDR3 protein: CASSFDLAGRSGANVLTF. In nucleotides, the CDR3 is TGTGCCAGCAGTTTCGATCTAGCGGGCCGCTCTGGGGCCAACGTCCTGACTTTC.

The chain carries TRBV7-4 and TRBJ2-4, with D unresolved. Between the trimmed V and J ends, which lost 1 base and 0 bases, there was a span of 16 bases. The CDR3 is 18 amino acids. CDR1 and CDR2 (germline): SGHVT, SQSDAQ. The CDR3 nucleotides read TGTGCCAGCAGCTTAGGGGCCCATGACGCCTTAGCCAAAAACATTCAGTACTTC. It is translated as CASSLGAHDALAKNIQYF.

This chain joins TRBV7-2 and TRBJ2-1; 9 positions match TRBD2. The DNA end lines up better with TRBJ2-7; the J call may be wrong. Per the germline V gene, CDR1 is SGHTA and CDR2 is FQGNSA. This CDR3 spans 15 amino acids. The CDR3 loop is CASSSELAGNNEQYF. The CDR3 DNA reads TGTGCCAGCAGCTCAGAGCTAGCGGGAAACAATGAGCAGTACTTC.

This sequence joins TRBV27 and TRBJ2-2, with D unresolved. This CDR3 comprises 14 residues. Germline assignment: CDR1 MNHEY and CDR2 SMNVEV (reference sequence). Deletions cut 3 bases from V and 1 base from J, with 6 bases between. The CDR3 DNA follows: TGTGCCAGCAGTTTCGTCAGGAACACCGGGGAGCTGTTTTTT. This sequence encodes CASSFVRNTGELFF.

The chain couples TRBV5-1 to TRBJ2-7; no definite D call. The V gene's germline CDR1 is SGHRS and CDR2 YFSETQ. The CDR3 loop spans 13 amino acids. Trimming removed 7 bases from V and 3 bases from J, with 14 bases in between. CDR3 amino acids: CASATRPLYEQYF. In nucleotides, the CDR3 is TGCGCCAGCGCCACAAGACCGCTCTACGAGCAGTACTTC.

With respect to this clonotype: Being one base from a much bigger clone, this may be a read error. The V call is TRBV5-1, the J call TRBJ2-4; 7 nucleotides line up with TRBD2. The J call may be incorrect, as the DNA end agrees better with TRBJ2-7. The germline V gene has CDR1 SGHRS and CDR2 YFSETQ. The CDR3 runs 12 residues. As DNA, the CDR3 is TGCCCCAGCAGAGGCGGGAGTAACGAGCAGTACTTC. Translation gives CPSRGGSNEQYF.

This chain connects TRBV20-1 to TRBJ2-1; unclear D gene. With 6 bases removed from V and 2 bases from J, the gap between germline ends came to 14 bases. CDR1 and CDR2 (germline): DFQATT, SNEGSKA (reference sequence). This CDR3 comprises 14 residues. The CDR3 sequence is CSASTKDTYNEQFF. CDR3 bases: TGCAGTGCCTCTACTAAGGATACCTACAATGAGCAGTTCTTC.

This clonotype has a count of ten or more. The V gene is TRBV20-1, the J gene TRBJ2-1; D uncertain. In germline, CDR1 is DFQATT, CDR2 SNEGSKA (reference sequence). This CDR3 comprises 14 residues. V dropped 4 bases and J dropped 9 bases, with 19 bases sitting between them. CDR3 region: CSAKRPPLHSEQFF. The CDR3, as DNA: TGCAGTGCTAAAAGGCCCCCCCTCCACAGTGAGCAGTTCTTC.

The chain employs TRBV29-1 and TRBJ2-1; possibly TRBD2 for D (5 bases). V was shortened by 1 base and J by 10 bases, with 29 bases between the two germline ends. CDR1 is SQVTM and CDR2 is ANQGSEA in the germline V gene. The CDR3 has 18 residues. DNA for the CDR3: TGCAGCGTTGAAGCCTATAGGACTGGGGAAAACTGGGGATGGGAGCAGTTCTTC. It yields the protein CSVEAYRTGENWGWEQFF.

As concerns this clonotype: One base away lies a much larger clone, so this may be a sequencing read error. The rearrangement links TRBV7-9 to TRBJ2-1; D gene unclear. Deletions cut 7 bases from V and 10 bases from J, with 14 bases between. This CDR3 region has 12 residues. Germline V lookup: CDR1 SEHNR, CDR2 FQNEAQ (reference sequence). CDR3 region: CASTNFYAEQFF. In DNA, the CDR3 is TGTGCCAGCACCAACTTCTACGCCGAGCAGTTCTTC. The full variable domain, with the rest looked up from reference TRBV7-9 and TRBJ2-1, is DTGVSQNPRHKITKRGQNVTFRCDPISEHNRLYWYRQTLGQGPEFLTYFQNEAQLEKSRLLSDRFSAERPKGSFSTLEIQRTEQGDSAMYLCASTNFYAEQFFGPGTRLTVL.

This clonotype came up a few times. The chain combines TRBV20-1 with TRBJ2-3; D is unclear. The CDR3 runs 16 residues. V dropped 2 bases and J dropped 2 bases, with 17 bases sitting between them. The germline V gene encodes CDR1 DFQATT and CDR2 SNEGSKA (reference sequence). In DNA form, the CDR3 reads TGCAGTGCTAGATTGCCCCACAAGTCCCCCACAGATACGCAGTATTTT. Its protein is CSARLPHKSPTDTQYF.

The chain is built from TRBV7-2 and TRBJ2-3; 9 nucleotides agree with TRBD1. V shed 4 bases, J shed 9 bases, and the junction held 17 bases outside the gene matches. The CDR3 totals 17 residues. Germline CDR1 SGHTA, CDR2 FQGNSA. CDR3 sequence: CASSYRDRVPGMETQYF. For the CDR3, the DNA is TGTGCCAGCAGCTACCGGGACAGGGTACCGGGAATGGAAACGCAGTATTTT.

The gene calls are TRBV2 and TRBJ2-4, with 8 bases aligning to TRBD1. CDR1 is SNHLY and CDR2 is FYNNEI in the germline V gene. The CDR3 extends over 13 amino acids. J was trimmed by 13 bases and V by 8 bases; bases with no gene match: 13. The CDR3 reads CASRAGGSYKQYF. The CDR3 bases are TGTGCCAGCCGGGCAGGGGGCTCCTACAAGCAGTACTTC.

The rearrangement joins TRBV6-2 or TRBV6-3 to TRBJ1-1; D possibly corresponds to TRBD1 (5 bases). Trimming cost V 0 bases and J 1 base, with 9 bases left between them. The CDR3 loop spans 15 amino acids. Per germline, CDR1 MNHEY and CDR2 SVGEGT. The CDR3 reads CASSYSGRWNTEAFF. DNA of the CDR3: TGTGCCAGCAGTTACTCGGGACGTTGGAACACTGAAGCTTTCTTT.